These 27 T cell receptor beta chains originate from one sample sequenced in a study of T cell therapy after organ transplantation. Generated by immunoSEQ multiplex PCR, the TCRdb table keeps only in-frame clones and is missing some. This sample has fewer than 25,000 clones, with about four fifths found just once. These receptors' targets are unknown. Time point here: 4-8 weeks after completion of therapy. The specimen comprised CD8+ T cells from blood, sampled after autologous CMV-specific T cell therapy. These TCRs come from a human patient who had received a solid organ transplant and had CMV disease. These T cells may partly come from the graft donor.

The rearrangement joins TRBV29-1 to TRBJ1-1; unclear D gene. CDR1 SQVTM and CDR2 ANQGSEA come from the germline V gene. The CDR3 covers 12 residues. Trimming removed 7 bases at V and 2 bases at J, with 11 bases between. As DNA, the CDR3 is TGCAGCGGAGTTGAGGGTAACACTGAAGCTTTCTTT. This sequence encodes CSGVEGNTEAFF.

V gene TRBV4-1 combines with J gene TRBJ2-5; perhaps D is TRBD1 or TRBD2 (5 bases each). V shed 3 bases and J shed 5 bases, with 7 bases lying between them. Germline CDR1 is MGHRA and CDR2 is YSYEKL. The length of the CDR3 is 12 residues. The CDR3, as DNA: TGCGCCAGCAGCCAGGGGGTCGAGACCCAGTACTTC. This translates into CASSQGVETQYF.

The genes are TRBV4-3 and TRBJ2-7, with D possibly matching TRBD2 (7 bases). Looked up from germline, CDR1 is LGHNA and CDR2 is YSLEER. With 0 bases removed from V and 2 bases from J, the gap between germline ends came to 11 bases. The length of the CDR3 is 15 residues. The CDR3 spells CASSQERGRAYEQYF. CDR3 nucleotide sequence: TGCGCCAGCAGCCAAGAGCGGGGGCGCGCCTACGAGCAGTACTTC.

The V call is TRBV27, the J call TRBJ1-2, with unresolved D. Germline CDR1 and CDR2: MNHEY and SMNVEV (reference sequence). V was cut by 5 bases and J by 4 bases, with 14 bases left in between. This CDR3 has 14 amino acids. CDR3 coding DNA: TGTGCCAGCAGTCCCCTGGAGGGCCTCTATGGCTACACCTTC. Amino acid sequence: CASSPLEGLYGYTF.

CDR3 loop: CASTGPMGDDYGYTF. For the CDR3, the DNA is TGTGCCAGTACAGGGCCCATGGGGGACGACTATGGCTACACCTTC. This chain connects TRBV19 to TRBJ1-2, with a tentative D call TRBD1 (5 bases). V shed 7 bases and J shed 3 bases, with 18 bases lying between them. The CDR3 is made up of 15 amino acids. The germline CDR1 and CDR2 sequences are LNHDA and SQIVND (reference sequence).

This chain joins TRBV15 and TRBJ1-1; D is ambiguous. This CDR3 region has 13 residues. The germline V gene has CDR1 LNHNV and CDR2 YYDKDF (reference sequence). Trimming stripped 6 bases from V and 6 bases from J, with 14 bases between. The CDR3 reads CATSSRNNAEAFF. In nucleotides, the CDR3 is TGTGCCACCAGTTCCAGAAATAACGCTGAAGCTTTCTTT.

The chain has TRBV6-5 and TRBJ2-3, with TRBD2 matching 7 bases. Trimming at V came to 1 base and at J to 3 bases, leaving 7 bases not matched to a gene. Germline CDR1 MNHEY, CDR2 SVGAGI. There are 16 residues in the CDR3. Written as DNA, the CDR3 is TGTGCCAGCAGTTACTTGGCCCGGCGGGGGACAGATACGCAGTATTTT. The encoded protein is CASSYLARRGTDTQYF.

This clone has more than one count but fewer than ten. The chain carries TRBV2 and TRBJ1-2; no firm D call. The CDR3 totals 11 residues. Germline loops: CDR1 SNHLY, CDR2 FYNNEI. The germline V and J ends were trimmed by 7 bases and 7 bases, with 10 bases remaining between them. CDR3 coding DNA: TGTGCCAGCATCCCCGGAATTGGCTACACCTTC. Its protein product is CASIPGIGYTF.

The rearrangement links TRBV5-6 to TRBJ1-5; perhaps TRBD1 as D (5 bases). The germline CDR1 and CDR2 sequences are SGHDT and YYEEEE. V lost 3 bases to trimming and J lost 4 bases, with 8 bases between them. This CDR3 is 13 amino acids long. CDR3 DNA: TGTGCCAGCAGCTCGGGGGGAAATCAGCCCCAGCATTTT. Its translation: CASSSGGNQPQHF.

J is TRBJ2-1 and V is TRBV7-9, with 12 positions matching TRBD2. V was pared by 3 bases and J by 10 bases, with 10 bases of the junction left unmatched. Germline V gives CDR1 SEHNR, CDR2 FQNEAQ (reference sequence). The CDR3 spans 16 residues. In DNA, the CDR3 is TGTGCCAGCAGCTTTCGACTAGCGGGAGCACGCGGAGAGCAGTTCTTC. Encoded protein: CASSFRLAGARGEQFF.

This chain uses TRBV2 with TRBJ2-2, with D hard to call. The CDR3 loop spans 17 amino acids. Trimming shortened V by 4 bases and J by 2 bases, and 17 bases separated the two germline ends. Germline V gene data show CDR1 as SNHLY and CDR2 as FYNNEI. The DNA for the CDR3 is TGTGCCAGCAGTGCAAATTATATTCCAGGAAACACCGGGGAGCTGTTTTTT. It encodes CASSANYIPGNTGELFF.

The V call is TRBV4-2, the J call TRBJ2-2, with 8 bases matching TRBD1. This CDR3 comprises 14 residues. In germline, CDR1 is LGHNA, CDR2 YNFKEQ. V shed 4 bases, J shed 7 bases, and the junction held 5 bases outside the gene matches. The CDR3 spells CASSPDRADGELFF. The CDR3 DNA reads TGTGCCAGCAGCCCGGACAGGGCGGACGGGGAGCTGTTTTTT.

The V call is TRBV9, the J call TRBJ2-7; possibly TRBD1 for D (6 bases). The CDR3 loop spans 17 amino acids. Trimming removed 3 bases at V and 3 bases at J, with 22 bases between. Per germline, CDR1 SGDLS and CDR2 YYNGEE. The CDR3 nucleotides are TGTGCCAGCAGCGAAGACGCCCTGCAGGGGCTGGACTACGAGCAGTACTTC. Its translation is CASSEDALQGLDYEQYF.

The gene calls are TRBV2 and TRBJ1-1; D gene uncertain. CDR1 and CDR2 from the germline V gene are SNHLY and FYNNEI. Trimming stripped 8 bases from V and 3 bases from J, with 13 bases between. CDR3 length: 13 residues. CDR3 loop: CASDPEDHTEAFF. CDR3 DNA: TGTGCCAGCGACCCAGAGGATCACACTGAAGCTTTCTTT.

The V call is TRBV19, the J call TRBJ2-7, with D unresolved. Trimming cost V 3 bases and J 0 bases, with 12 bases left between them. Germline CDR1 is LNHDA and CDR2 is SQIVND (reference sequence). The CDR3 has 15 residues. The CDR3 nucleotides are TGTGCCAGTAGTATTCTAGACGGACCCTCCTACGAGCAGTACTTC. It is translated as CASSILDGPSYEQYF.

The rearrangement joins TRBV29-1 to TRBJ2-7; D is undetermined. This CDR3 spans 11 amino acids. Germline loops: CDR1 SQVTM, CDR2 ANQGSEA. The V end lost 4 bases, the J end lost 5 bases, and 9 bases lay between the germline ends. The DNA for the CDR3 is TGCAGCGTTGTTGGGGTCGACGAGCAGTACTTC. Protein product: CSVVGVDEQYF.

V is TRBV6-6 and J is TRBJ1-4, with D perhaps TRBD1 (5 bases). Trimming stripped 6 bases from V and 8 bases from J, with 16 bases between. The germline V gene has CDR1 MNHNY and CDR2 SVGAGI (reference sequence). The CDR3 runs to 14 residues. CDR3 residues: CASSGWQGHEKLFF. The CDR3 nucleotides read TGTGCCAGCAGCGGATGGCAAGGACACGAAAAACTGTTTTTT.

This chain links TRBV4-3 with TRBJ2-1, with 9 bases matching TRBD2. The CDR3 has 19 amino acids. V was pared by 0 bases and J by 0 bases, with 9 bases of the junction left unmatched. Germline CDR1 is LGHNA and CDR2 is YSLEER. This chain's CDR3 is CASSQDASGDPSSYNEQFF. CDR3 sequence (DNA): TGCGCCAGCAGCCAAGATGCTAGCGGGGACCCGAGCTCCTACAATGAGCAGTTCTTC.

The chain uses TRBV4-3 and TRBJ1-1; the D is unclear. Per germline, CDR1 LGHNA and CDR2 YSLEER. The CDR3 is 13 residues long. Trimming pared 6 bases from V and 0 bases from J, leaving 8 bases between. CDR3 nucleotides: TGCGCCAGCAGAACAGCCATGAACACTGAAGCTTTCTTT. This encodes CASRTAMNTEAFF.

This sequence joins TRBV27 and TRBJ2-3; D is undetermined. V lost 0 bases and J 3 bases, leaving 7 bases between the germline ends. The CDR3 loop spans 14 amino acids. Germline values: CDR1 MNHEY, CDR2 SMNVEV (reference sequence). The CDR3 sequence is CASSLSVRTDTQYF. The CDR3 coding sequence is TGTGCCAGCAGTTTATCGGTCCGGACAGATACGCAGTATTTT.

This clone counts as medium-sized (0.01 to 0.1%). The rearrangement joins TRBV27 to TRBJ2-5; the match to TRBD2 covers 15 bases. The germline CDR1 and CDR2 sequences are MNHEY and SMNVEV (reference sequence). The CDR3 runs to 17 residues. V trimming: 5 bases; J trimming: 5 bases; junction bases outside the gene matches: 9. DNA of the CDR3: TGTGCCAGCAGTCACGGACTAGCGGGAGGGCCTTATGAGACCCAGTACTTC. Its protein product is CASSHGLAGGPYETQYF.

V and J are TRBV6-4 and TRBJ2-5, with 7 bases identical to TRBD1. The junction had 12 bases not matched to a gene; V was cut back by 6 bases and J by 2 bases. This CDR3 is built from 16 residues. CDR1 is MRHNA, CDR2 SNTAGT, per germline. CDR3: CASSHLRPGQQETQYF. CDR3 DNA: TGTGCCAGCAGCCATTTGAGACCGGGACAGCAAGAGACCCAGTACTTC.

Points on this clone: One junction end does not reproduce the germline sequence, and a read error may be involved. The rearrangement joins TRBV7-7 to TRBJ2-5; D is unresolved. The V gene's germline CDR1 is SSHAT and CDR2 FNYEAQ (reference sequence). The CDR3 extends over 13 amino acids. CDR3 DNA: TGTGCTAGCAGCTTGAACTTGGGGGAGACCCAGTACTTC. It yields the protein CASSLNLGETQYF. Filled out from reference TRBV7-7 and TRBJ2-5, the complete variable domain reads GAGVSQSPRYKVTKRGQDVTLRCDPISSHATLYWYQQALGQGPEFLTYFNYEAQPDKSGLPSDRFSAERPEGSISTLTIQRTEQRDSAMYRCASSLNLGETQYFGPGTRLLVL.

This sequence joins TRBV5-6 and TRBJ2-3, with 7 bases aligning to TRBD1. V dropped 2 bases and J dropped 2; count of bases not matched to a gene: 8. The CDR3 is 16 residues long. Germline V CDR1 and CDR2: SGHDT, YYEEEE. The CDR3 is CASSFGTASHTDTQYF. In nucleotides, the CDR3 is TGTGCCAGCAGCTTCGGGACAGCGAGCCACACAGATACGCAGTATTTT.

This chain connects TRBV7-2 to TRBJ2-7, with a tentative D call TRBD1 (6 bases). Germline CDR1 and CDR2: SGHTA and FQGNSA. V lost 0 bases and J lost 5, with 14 bases in between. This CDR3 is built from 15 residues. CDR3 DNA sequence: TGTGCCAGCAGCTTAGCGCATACAGGGTCCCACGAGCAGTACTTC. This sequence encodes CASSLAHTGSHEQYF.

The chain has TRBV6-4 and TRBJ2-3; D is undetermined. Trimming left V 0 bases short and J 4 bases short, with 11 bases between. Germline CDR1 is MRHNA and CDR2 is SNTAGT. The CDR3 length is 15 residues. In DNA form, the CDR3 reads TGTGCCAGCAGTGACTCGCCAAACCCCCCAGATACGCAGTATTTT. Its translation: CASSDSPNPPDTQYF.

The rearrangement uses TRBV15 and TRBJ2-2; D uncertain. CDR1 is LNHNV and CDR2 is YYDKDF in the germline V gene (reference sequence). CDR3 size: 14 residues. V was pared by 0 bases and J by 3 bases, with 5 bases between. The DNA of the CDR3 is TGTGCCACCAGCAGAGATCGGGACACCGGGGAGCTGTTTTTT. It translates to CATSRDRDTGELFF.